This passage covers 27 T cell receptor beta chains from one sample sequenced in a study of radiotherapy plus CTLA-4 blockade in lung cancer. The table came from immunoSEQ multiplex PCR; TCRdb's copy has only in-frame clones and leaves some out. Here the sample spans 85,000 to 130,000 clones, over 75% being singletons. The sequences come from peripheral blood, collected from a patient treated with radiotherapy plus ipilimumab. The receptors originated from a human donor with non-small cell lung cancer that progressed on radiotherapy plus ipilimumab. Some clones in this sample may be carry-over from other donors' samples.

V is TRBV6-5 and J is TRBJ2-7; possible D gene TRBD1, 5 bases. The CDR3 extends over 15 amino acids. Trimming pared 5 bases from V and 0 bases from J, leaving 14 bases between. CDR1 MNHEY and CDR2 SVGAGI come from the germline V gene. CDR3 protein: CASSLREEASYEQYF. As DNA, the CDR3 is TGTGCCAGCAGTCTCAGGGAAGAGGCCTCCTACGAGCAGTACTTC.

This sequence joins TRBV10-1 and TRBJ2-7; 10 nucleotides line up with TRBD1. Unmatched junction bases numbered 7, after V lost 6 bases and J lost 5 bases. This CDR3 region has 14 residues. The germline V gene encodes CDR1 WNHNN and CDR2 SYGVQD (reference sequence). The DNA of the CDR3 is TGCGCCAGCAGCGTGGGACAGGGGTTCCACGAGCAGTACTTC. As protein: CASSVGQGFHEQYF.

With respect to this clone: This sample includes further DNA sequences coding for the same CDR3. This rearrangement joins TRBV7-3 to TRBJ2-3, with 8 positions matching TRBD2. Per the germline V gene, CDR1 is SGHTA and CDR2 is FQGTGA. The J segment lost 4 bases and the V segment lost 1 base, leaving 13 bases of the junction unmatched. This CDR3 spans 18 amino acids. The CDR3, as DNA: TGTGCCAGCAGCTTAATATTGCGGCGGGGGGATGTCCCAGATACGCAGTATTTT. Translated: CASSLILRRGDVPDTQYF.

The chain carries TRBV7-5 and TRBJ1-1; TRBD1, as called in the table, went unchecked against the DNA. TRBV7-5 is assigned pseudogene status. This CDR3 is built from 15 residues. DNA for the CDR3: TGTGCCAGAAGCTTAGGGCACAGGGATGACACTGAAGCTTTCTTT. This sequence encodes CARSLGHRDDTEAFF.

This chain connects TRBV7-3 to TRBJ2-2, with a possible D match to TRBD1 (6 bases). V lost 5 bases and J 8 bases, leaving 15 bases between the germline ends. CDR1 is SGHTA, CDR2 FQGTGA, per germline. This CDR3 contains 14 residues. The CDR3 loop is CASSEGYRAGELFF. In nucleotides, the CDR3 is TGTGCCAGCAGCGAAGGATACAGGGCTGGGGAGCTGTTTTTT.

The V gene is TRBV9, the J gene TRBJ2-5; maybe TRBD1 (6 bases). Germline CDR1 reads SGDLS; CDR2 reads YYNGEE. The CDR3 extends over 20 amino acids. Trimming removed 4 bases from V and 3 bases from J, with 31 bases in between. The CDR3 DNA reads as TGTGCCAGCAGCCCCCGCTCAGGGGCGACAGCCGATCGTACTGAAGAGACCCAGTACTTC. Protein sequence: CASSPRSGATADRTEETQYF.

The rearrangement uses TRBV18 and TRBJ2-3; D gene ambiguous. Germline CDR1 reads KGHSH; CDR2 reads LQKENI. There are 14 residues in the CDR3. With 3 bases removed from V and 1 base from J, the gap between germline ends came to 8 bases. The CDR3 here is CASSPFGGTDTQYF. The CDR3 DNA is TGTGCCAGCTCACCCTTCGGAGGCACAGATACGCAGTATTTT.

The rearrangement links TRBV15 to TRBJ1-2; D may be TRBD1 (5 bases). Trimming stripped 1 base from V and 7 bases from J, with 10 bases between. Germline V gene lookup returns CDR1 LNHNV and CDR2 YYDKDF (reference sequence). The CDR3 totals 13 residues. In DNA, the CDR3 is TGTGCCACCAGCAGAGTCAGGGAAGGTGGCTACACCTTC. Protein product: CATSRVREGGYTF.

The table lists this clone with a count of one. The chain is built from TRBV18 and TRBJ2-2; 8 bases map to TRBD1. Germline V gives CDR1 KGHSH, CDR2 LQKENI. This CDR3 region has 15 residues. The V and J ends lost 3 bases and 5 bases, in that order; junction bases with no gene match: 5. Here the CDR3 reads CASSPTTGVTGELFF. In nucleotides, the CDR3 is TGTGCCAGCTCACCTACGACAGGGGTTACCGGGGAGCTGTTTTTT.

V is TRBV5-1 and J is TRBJ2-1; D unclear. The CDR3 spans 15 residues. CDR1 and CDR2 from the germline V gene are SGHRS and YFSETQ. Trimming shortened V by 0 bases and J by 0 bases, and 7 bases separated the two germline ends. The chain's CDR3 is CASSLVGNSYNEQFF. The CDR3 region has the DNA TGCGCCAGCAGCTTGGTTGGCAACTCCTACAATGAGCAGTTCTTC.

This sequence joins TRBV6-5 and TRBJ1-1; a weak D match, TRBD1 (5 bases). Germline CDR1 and CDR2: MNHEY and SVGAGI. V was trimmed by 4 bases and J by 0 bases, leaving 12 bases between them. The CDR3 runs 15 residues. As DNA, the CDR3 is TGTGCCAGCAGTTTACAGGTGGGGATGAACACTGAAGCTTTCTTT. It encodes CASSLQVGMNTEAFF.

Concerning this clone: An end of the junction does not agree with germline; a read error may underlie this. CDR3 sequence reads: CASSSTGYGANVLTF. In DNA, the CDR3 is TGTGCTAGCAGCTCAACAGGCTATGGGGCCAACGTCCTGACTTTC. This chain joins TRBV7-2 and TRBJ2-6; possible D gene TRBD1, 5 bases. The CDR3 extends over 15 amino acids. CDR1 is SGHTA and CDR2 is FQGNSA in the germline V gene. The entire variable domain, with the rest obtained from reference TRBV7-2 and TRBJ2-6, is as follows: GAGVSQSPSNKVTEKGKDVELRCDPISGHTALYWYRQSLGQGLEFLIYFQGNSAPDKSGLPSDRFSAERTGGSVSTLTIQRTQQEDSAVYLCASSSTGYGANVLTFGAGSRLTVL.

The count of this clone is one. This chain links TRBV7-9 with TRBJ2-3; tentative D call: TRBD2 (7 bases). Between the trimmed V and J ends, which lost 0 bases and 4 bases, there was a span of 14 bases. The CDR3 spans 16 residues. CDR1 is SEHNR, CDR2 FQNEAQ, per germline (reference sequence). The CDR3 here is CASSLAPRGASDTQYF. The CDR3 nucleotides are TGTGCCAGCAGCTTAGCCCCCCGGGGGGCCTCAGATACGCAGTATTTT. The complete variable domain, with remaining parts taken from reference TRBV7-9 and TRBJ2-3, reads DTGVSQNPRHKITKRGQNVTFRCDPISEHNRLYWYRQTLGQGPEFLTYFQNEAQLEKSRLLSDRFSAERPKGSFSTLEIQRTEQGDSAMYLCASSLAPRGASDTQYFGPGTRLTVL.

This clone has a single count. This chain's CDR3 is CASSLWGYGETQYF. The CDR3 coding sequence is TGTGCCAGCAGCTTGTGGGGGTATGGGGAGACCCAGTACTTC. This chain joins TRBV5-5 and TRBJ2-5, with D possibly called TRBD1 or TRBD2 (5 bases each). Germline assignment: CDR1 SGHKS and CDR2 YYEKEE (reference sequence). V lost 1 base and J lost 5, with 12 bases in between. The length of the CDR3 is 14 residues. Drawing the rest from reference TRBV5-5 and TRBJ2-5, the complete variable domain is DAGVTQSPTHLIKTRGQQVTLRCSPISGHKSVSWYQQVLGQGPQFIFQYYEKEERGRGNFPDRFSARQFPNYSSELNVNALLLGDSALYLCASSLWGYGETQYFGPGTRLLVL.

V is TRBV7-6 and J is TRBJ2-1; 8 positions match TRBD2. Trimming took 0 bases from V and 0 from J; bases not matched to a gene: 7. The CDR3 runs 18 residues. Germline V gene data show CDR1 as SGHVS and CDR2 as FNYEAQ. The chain's CDR3 is CASSLAFAGGNSYNEQFF. CDR3 bases: TGTGCCAGCAGCTTAGCTTTCGCGGGGGGCAACTCCTACAATGAGCAGTTCTTC.

A single count supports this clone. The chain uses TRBV7-6 and TRBJ2-3; D not certain. V lost 5 bases to trimming and J lost 5 bases, with 14 bases between them. CDR3 size: 14 residues. CDR1 SGHVS and CDR2 FNYEAQ come from the germline V gene. The CDR3 coding sequence is TGTGCCAGCAGCCCGTCTATGGGTGGAGATACGCAGTATTTT. Translating it yields CASSPSMGGDTQYF.

In nucleotides, the CDR3 is TGTGCCAGCAGCTTAGGGTACCAAGAGACCCAGTACTTC. Protein: CASSLGYQETQYF. The J gene is TRBJ2-5, the V gene TRBV7-6; D remains unclear. Germline CDR1 and CDR2: SGHVS and FNYEAQ. The CDR3 is 13 residues long. The ends were cut back, 1 base at V and 0 bases at J, with 3 bases in the middle.

The chain links TRBV5-4 to TRBJ2-3; D is possibly TRBD2 (6 bases). The V gene's germline CDR1 is SGHNT and CDR2 YYREEE (reference sequence). The CDR3 has 15 amino acids. V was clipped by 0 bases and J by 0 bases, with 8 bases between them. The DNA for the CDR3 is TGTGCCAGCAGCTTGGGGGCGGGAAGCACAGATACGCAGTATTTT. This codes for CASSLGAGSTDTQYF.

The chain uses TRBV18 and TRBJ1-2; TRBD1 matches at 11 bases. The CDR3 covers 16 residues. V lost 3 bases and J lost 4; bases outside the gene matches: 7. The germline V gene encodes CDR1 KGHSH and CDR2 LQKENI. CDR3 DNA: TGTGCCAGCTCACCTCGAGGGACAGGGGGGCTCTATGGCTACACCTTC. It encodes CASSPRGTGGLYGYTF.

This clone was found a few times. V gene TRBV5-6 combines with J gene TRBJ2-7, with D perhaps TRBD1 or TRBD2 (5 bases each). CDR1 SGHDT and CDR2 YYEEEE come from the germline V gene. The CDR3 extends over 15 amino acids. Trimming removed 0 bases at V and 0 bases at J, with 10 bases between. The CDR3 DNA reads TGTGCCAGCAGCTTGGTCCCAGGGAGCTCCTACGAGCAGTACTTC. This encodes CASSLVPGSSYEQYF.

The chain couples TRBV5-1 to TRBJ2-3; tentative D call: TRBD2 (6 bases). Germline CDR1 reads SGHRS; CDR2 reads YFSETQ. Trimming took 6 bases from V and 2 from J, leaving 10 bases between them. The CDR3 is made up of 13 amino acids. This CDR3 is CASKEGNTDTQYF. DNA of the CDR3: TGCGCCAGCAAGGAGGGAAACACAGATACGCAGTATTTT.

This chain links TRBV4-1 with TRBJ1-2; TRBD1 aligns across 9 bases. The CDR3 loop spans 17 amino acids. Germline CDR1 and CDR2: MGHRA and YSYEKL. V shed 2 bases and J 6 bases; nucleotides not matched to a gene: 13. The CDR3 protein is CASSQLPSAGQGDGYTF. In DNA form, the CDR3 reads TGCGCCAGCAGCCAACTCCCGAGCGCGGGACAGGGCGATGGCTACACCTTC.

The chain uses TRBV5-1 and TRBJ1-1; weak D call: TRBD1 (5 bases). Germline V gene sequence: CDR1 SGHRS, CDR2 YFSETQ. V dropped 6 bases and J dropped 0 bases, with 15 bases sitting between them. There are 15 residues in the CDR3. The CDR3 nucleotides read TGCGCCAGCAACCCGAGGCAGGGTCTGAACACTGAAGCTTTCTTT. It yields the protein CASNPRQGLNTEAFF.

The CDR3 DNA reads as TGTGCCAGCAGCTTGGCACCCGGACCTAACTATGGCTACACCTTC. This encodes CASSLAPGPNYGYTF. V is TRBV5-6 and J is TRBJ1-2, with unresolved D. Trimming pared 0 bases from V and 0 bases from J, leaving 9 bases between. The germline V gene has CDR1 SGHDT and CDR2 YYEEEE. The CDR3 contains 15 residues.

On this clone: Germline is not matched at one junction end, which may reflect a read error. The chain carries TRBV7-2 and TRBJ2-7; TRBD2 agrees at 7 bases. CDR1 is SGHTA and CDR2 is FQGNSA in the germline V gene. The CDR3 runs to 15 residues. For the CDR3, the DNA is TGTGCCAACAGCTTAGGCTCTAGCGGCACCTACGAGCAGTACTTC. This sequence encodes CANSLGSSGTYEQYF.

The chain combines TRBV10-3 with TRBJ2-7; the match to TRBD1 covers 10 bases. V lost 7 bases to trimming and J lost 2 bases; unmatched junction nucleotides: 5. The germline CDR1 and CDR2 sequences are ENHRY and SYGVKD. The CDR3 spans 14 residues. The CDR3 region has the DNA TGTGCCATCATGCCAGGACAGGGGGCCTACGAGCAGTACTTC. As protein: CAIMPGQGAYEQYF.

This chain connects TRBV5-8 to TRBJ2-5; 7 bases agree with TRBD2. Germline V CDR1 and CDR2: SGHTS, YDEGEE. The CDR3 runs to 13 residues. V trimming: 2 bases; J trimming: 5 bases; junction bases outside the gene matches: 3. As DNA, the CDR3 is TGTGCCAGCAGCTTAGTCGGGGGGGAGACCCAGTACTTC. Protein sequence: CASSLVGGETQYF.